The subject of this entry is one T cell receptor (beta chain). Here immunoSEQ multiplex PCR was the method, and the copy in TCRdb shows in-frame clones only, minus some. The repertoire consists of about 190,000 clones, with 85% occurring once and the leading ten covering 4.5% to 5%. Trimming removed 0 bases at V and 4 bases at J, with 13 bases between. Germline-derived CDR1 and CDR2 are LGHNA and YSLEER. This CDR3 comprises 16 residues. This specimen comes from a study of blood T cell repertoires in COVID-19. Study details: Researchers got acute and convalescent COVID-19 samples from the United States, Italy and Spain. The cDNA or gDNA used as material had been derived from T cells, B-cell-depleted T cells, or PBMCs.

The chain recombines TRBV4-3 with TRBJ2-1, with TRBD2 as a possible D gene (6 bases). Sequenced input: peripheral blood. The TCR originated in an elderly woman with acute or convalescent COVID-19. The CDR3 sequence: CASSQEGGTPYNEQFF. The CDR3 DNA follows: TGCGCCAGCAGCCAAGAAGGTGGGACTCCTTACAATGAGCAGTTCTTC.